The 23 T cell receptor beta chains reported below all come from one sample, sequenced in a study of blood T cells in healthy people across ages. Using a J-beta primer mix together with a sample-barcoded 5' primer, a second PCR was run for about 6 to 11 cycles. TCRdb re-called the 5' RACE reads through MiXCR, storing one row per CDR3 protein. The profile shows about 1,800,000 distinct CDR3 sequences, 28% of them singletons. The sample taken for sequencing was blood. The receptors originated from a woman in her 30s in good health.

This clonotype was seen ten or more times. The chain has TRBV20-1 and TRBJ2-7; D is uncertain. This CDR3 contains 13 residues. CDR1 is DFQATT and CDR2 is SNEGSKA in the germline V gene (reference sequence). V was trimmed by 0 bases and J by 4 bases, leaving 10 bases between them. The CDR3 loop is CSARDSPEYEQYF. CDR3 bases: TGCAGTGCTAGAGACAGTCCAGAGTACGAGCAGTACTTC.

This chain connects TRBV28 to TRBJ2-4; 12 bases align to TRBD1. This CDR3 contains 15 residues. CDR1 and CDR2 from the germline V gene are MDHEN and SYDVKM. Unmatched junction bases numbered 13, after V lost 6 bases and J lost 13 bases. This CDR3 reads CASSHTGTGGLRQYF. CDR3 sequence (DNA): TGTGCCAGCAGCCACACCGGGACAGGGGGCCTCCGGCAGTACTTC.

This clonotype was found a few times. One end of the junction varies from germline; a read error may be responsible. The V and J genes are TRBV6-4 and TRBJ1-1; the D is unclear. The CDR3 has 13 amino acids. Germline V gene sequence: CDR1 MRHNA, CDR2 SNTAGT. The CDR3 nucleotides read TGTGCCAGTAGTGCTCAGGCAAACACTGAAGCTTTCTTT. Translated, it gives CASSAQANTEAFF.

J is TRBJ2-1 and V is TRBV27; a possible D gene is TRBD2 (6 bases). TRBJ2-7 matches the DNA end more closely, so the J call is doubtful. CDR1 MNHEY and CDR2 SMNVEV come from the germline V gene (reference sequence). The CDR3 consists of 13 residues. The DNA for the CDR3 is TGTGCCAGCAAACTAGCAGAGGGCTACGAGCAGTACTTC. Protein product: CASKLAEGYEQYF.

This clonotype was seen a handful of times. The rearrangement joins TRBV7-2 to TRBJ2-7; D is ambiguous. There are 15 residues in the CDR3. The V end was cut by 1 base, the J end by 1 base, with 11 bases between. Germline V gene lookup returns CDR1 SGHTA and CDR2 FQGNSA. CDR3 in amino acids: CASSLGSVASYEQYF. The CDR3 nucleotides are TGTGCCAGCAGCTTAGGCTCTGTCGCGTCCTACGAGCAGTACTTC.

This clonotype turned up a few times. The V and J genes are TRBV4-1 and TRBJ1-1; a weak D match, TRBD1 (5 bases). The CDR3 is 15 residues long. The germline CDR1 and CDR2 sequences are MGHRA and YSYEKL. The germline V and J ends were trimmed by 0 bases and 0 bases, with 8 bases remaining between them. CDR3 region: CASSQERGVNTEAFF. CDR3 bases: TGCGCCAGCAGCCAAGAACGAGGGGTGAACACTGAAGCTTTCTTT.

The V gene is TRBV6-5, the J gene TRBJ1-5, with 8 bases that match TRBD1. The CDR3 loop spans 14 amino acids. Trimming removed 3 bases from V and 6 bases from J; junction bases left unmatched: 4. CDR1 and CDR2 from the germline V gene are MNHEY and SVGAGI. CDR3 nucleotides: TGTGCCAGCAGTTATTCCGACAGGGGTCAGCCCCAGCATTTT. Amino acid sequence: CASSYSDRGQPQHF.

This rearrangement joins TRBV7-2 to TRBJ2-2, with D perhaps TRBD1 (6 bases). Germline V gene lookup returns CDR1 SGHTA and CDR2 FQGNSA. V gave up 7 bases and J gave up 6 bases, with 9 bases separating them. This CDR3 contains 12 residues. CDR3 nucleotide sequence: TGTGCCAGCAAACCAGGGGCCGGGGAGCTGTTTTTT. It specifies CASKPGAGELFF.

Written as DNA, the CDR3 is TGTGCCAGCAGCCCCATCTCGACGGACGCCTCGGAACCCCTCCACTTT. It encodes CASSPISTDASEPLHF. The chain carries TRBV6-5 and TRBJ1-6; D gene ambiguous. The CDR3 length is 16 residues. Per germline, CDR1 MNHEY and CDR2 SVGAGI. The germline V and J ends were trimmed by 6 bases and 12 bases, with 24 bases remaining between them.

There are many counts of this clonotype. This sequence joins TRBV29-1 and TRBJ2-1; D possibly corresponds to TRBD2 (6 bases). The V gene's germline CDR1 is SQVTM and CDR2 ANQGSEA. This CDR3 comprises 13 residues. Trimming pared 7 bases from V and 5 bases from J, leaving 15 bases between. The CDR3 sequence is CSGRERADNEQFF. The CDR3 DNA reads TGCAGCGGACGGGAGAGAGCCGACAATGAGCAGTTCTTC.

The CDR3 loop reads CSARGQGAGAKNIQYF. CDR3 nucleotide sequence: TGCAGTGCTAGAGGACAGGGTGCAGGGGCCAAAAACATTCAGTACTTC. This chain connects TRBV20-1 to TRBJ2-4; 7 bases match TRBD1. Germline CDR1 and CDR2: DFQATT and SNEGSKA (reference sequence). This CDR3 has 16 residues. V lost 1 base, J lost 1 base, and 7 bases stayed unmatched.

This clonotype has only a few counts. The rearrangement links TRBV6-2 or TRBV6-3 to TRBJ1-2; D remains ambiguous. CDR1 and CDR2 from the germline V gene are MNHEY and SVGEGT. V was clipped by 5 bases and J by 8 bases, with 9 bases between them. The length of the CDR3 is 11 residues. CDR3: CASSKGSGYTF. CDR3 DNA sequence: TGTGCCAGCAGTAAGGGATCGGGCTACACCTTC.

The genes are TRBV7-9 and TRBJ1-2; D is undetermined. The CDR3 length is 15 residues. V was cut by 5 bases and J by 4 bases, with 17 bases left in between. The germline V gene has CDR1 SEHNR and CDR2 FQNEAQ (reference sequence). In DNA, the CDR3 is TGTGCCAGCAGCCCAGCGACTGCTGGGATCTATGGCTACACCTTC. As protein: CASSPATAGIYGYTF.

In this sample, this clonotype turned up a few times. One end of the junction does not line up with germline, which may come from a read error. The chain recombines TRBV18 with TRBJ2-7, with D perhaps TRBD2 (7 bases). The germline V gene encodes CDR1 KGHSH and CDR2 LQKENI. The CDR3 totals 17 residues. The CDR3 DNA reads as TGTGCCGGCTCACCAGGCGGGGGCAGTCTCACCTCCTACGAGCAGTACTTC. Its protein product is CAGSPGGGSLTSYEQYF.

This clonotype appeared a few times. The chain uses TRBV27 and TRBJ2-3; TRBD2 is a possible D gene (6 bases). Between the trimmed V and J ends, which lost 2 bases and 4 bases, there was a span of 13 bases. Germline loops: CDR1 MNHEY, CDR2 SMNVEV (reference sequence). The CDR3 loop spans 15 amino acids. CDR3 DNA: TGTGCCAGCAGTTTACTAGCGAGAATTCCAGATACGCAGTATTTT. The encoded protein is CASSLLARIPDTQYF.

This clonotype was found many times. V is TRBV7-2 and J is TRBJ2-4; the D is unclear. Germline-derived CDR1 and CDR2 are SGHTA and FQGNSA. The CDR3 contains 15 residues. V lost 1 base and J 7 bases, leaving 14 bases between the germline ends. The CDR3 region is CASSLGINVGNIQYF. CDR3 DNA: TGTGCCAGCAGCTTAGGAATTAACGTCGGGAACATTCAGTACTTC. Full variable domain (missing parts from reference TRBV7-2 and TRBJ2-4): GAGVSQSPSNKVTEKGKDVELRCDPISGHTALYWYRQSLGQGLEFLIYFQGNSAPDKSGLPSDRFSAERTGGSVSTLTIQRTQQEDSAVYLCASSLGINVGNIQYFGAGTRLSVL.

The chain couples TRBV6-2 or TRBV6-3 to TRBJ2-7; D not resolved. V lost 3 bases and J lost 1, with 13 bases in between. The CDR3 covers 15 residues. CDR1 is MNHEY, CDR2 SVGEGT, per germline. The CDR3 DNA follows: TGTGCCAGCAGTTATTTAACGGACCGTTCCTACGAGCAGTACTTC. It specifies CASSYLTDRSYEQYF.

This clonotype was found once. The chain combines TRBV11-2 with TRBJ2-3; 10 bases are shared with TRBD2. Germline V gene lookup returns CDR1 SGHAT and CDR2 FQNNGV. V lost 4 bases to trimming and J lost 6 bases; unmatched junction nucleotides: 10. The CDR3 runs to 16 residues. CDR3 in DNA: TGTGCCAGCAGCTCTAGCTGGGCTAGCGGGAGTGATACGCAGTATTTT. Encoded protein: CASSSSWASGSDTQYF. Looking up the rest from reference TRBV11-2 and TRBJ2-3 gives the full variable domain: EAGVAQSPRYKIIEKRQSVAFWCNPISGHATLYWYQQILGQGPKLLIQFQNNGVVDDSQLPKDRFSAERLKGVDSTLKIQPAKLEDSAVYLCASSSSWASGSDTQYFGPGTRLTVL.

Only a few counts were recorded for this clonotype. The chain recombines TRBV7-9 with TRBJ2-1; 7 positions match TRBD2. The CDR3 has 15 residues. With 3 bases clipped from V and 9 bases from J, the junction kept 11 bases outside the gene matches. CDR1 is SEHNR and CDR2 is FQNEAQ in the germline V gene (reference sequence). The CDR3 bases are TGTGCCAGCAGCTTCGCGGGAGAGACGGCCGGTGAGCAGTTCTTC. Amino acids: CASSFAGETAGEQFF. The variable domain in full, completed from reference TRBV7-9 and TRBJ2-1, reads DTGVSQNPRHKITKRGQNVTFRCDPISEHNRLYWYRQTLGQGPEFLTYFQNEAQLEKSRLLSDRFSAERPKGSFSTLEIQRTEQGDSAMYLCASSFAGETAGEQFFGPGTRLTVL.

This clonotype was recorded many times. V gene TRBV10-3 combines with J gene TRBJ2-7; 9 bases are shared with TRBD2. Unmatched junction bases numbered 10, after V lost 4 bases and J lost 6 bases. The CDR3 consists of 15 residues. CDR1 is ENHRY, CDR2 SYGVKD, per germline. The CDR3 loop is CAISVAAGGSGEQYF. CDR3 DNA sequence: TGTGCCATCAGTGTAGCAGCGGGGGGCTCCGGCGAGCAGTACTTC.

The rearrangement joins TRBV20-1 to TRBJ2-1; a possible D gene is TRBD2 (6 bases). The end of the DNA aligns better with TRBJ2-7, so the J call may be wrong. Germline CDR1 DFQATT, CDR2 SNEGSKA (reference sequence). This CDR3 contains 12 residues. The CDR3 DNA is TGCAGCATTGTCGAGGACTACAATGAGCAGTACTTC. Its protein is CSIVEDYNEQYF.

A note on this clonotype: Compared with germline, one end of the junction differs, possibly owing to a read error. This rearrangement joins TRBV20-1 to TRBJ1-2; no definite D call. This CDR3 has 10 residues. Germline values: CDR1 DFQATT, CDR2 SNEGSKA (reference sequence). CDR3 coding DNA: TGCAGTGCTAGGACAATTGGCTGCACCTTC. It translates to CSARTIGCTF.

This clonotype was counted between two and nine times. The chain links TRBV20-1 to TRBJ2-1, with a weak D call TRBD2 (6 bases). Trimming stripped 5 bases from V and 0 bases from J, with 20 bases between. Germline CDR1 reads DFQATT; CDR2 reads SNEGSKA (reference sequence). The CDR3 totals 17 residues. CDR3 sequence: CSAERPAPGLSYNEQFF. DNA for the CDR3: TGCAGTGCTGAACGTCCTGCCCCGGGACTCTCCTACAATGAGCAGTTCTTC.